This T cell receptor (beta chain) was recorded in a study of T-cell reconstitution after alpha-beta-depleted transplantation in children. The CDR3 runs 21 residues. V shed 4 bases and J 0 bases; nucleotides not matched to a gene: 14. Germline V lookup: CDR1 MRHNA, CDR2 SNTAGT. The authors prepared the TCRbeta library with unique molecular identifiers. TCRdb ran MiXCR on the PCR reads and lists one entry per CDR3 protein. The table includes about 540,000 distinct CDR3 sequences, about a sixth detected once. This clonotype was sampled from a human donor who donated a stem cell graft to a child with acute lymphoblastic leukemia. The sequences come from PBMCs from the stem cell graft donor, collected from the stem cell graft. The chain combines TRBV6-4 with TRBJ2-1; TRBD2 agrees at 14 bases. CDR3 amino acids: CASSGLGTSGRVQSSYNEQFF. The CDR3 nucleotides are TGTGCCAGCAGTGGACTGGGGACTAGCGGGAGAGTCCAGAGCTCCTACAATGAGCAGTTCTTC.